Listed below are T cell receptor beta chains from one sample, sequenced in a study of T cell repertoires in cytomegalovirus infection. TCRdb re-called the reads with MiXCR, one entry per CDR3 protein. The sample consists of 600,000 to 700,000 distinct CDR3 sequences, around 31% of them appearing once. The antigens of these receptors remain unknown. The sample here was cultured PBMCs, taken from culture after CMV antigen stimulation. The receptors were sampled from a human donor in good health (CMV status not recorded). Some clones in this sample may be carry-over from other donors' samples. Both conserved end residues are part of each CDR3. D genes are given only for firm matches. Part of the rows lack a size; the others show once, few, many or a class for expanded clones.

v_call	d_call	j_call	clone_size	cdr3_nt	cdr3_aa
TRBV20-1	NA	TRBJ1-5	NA	TGCAGTGCTAAGGACAGAGGACCCAATCAGCCCCAGCATTTT	CSAKDRGPNQPQHF
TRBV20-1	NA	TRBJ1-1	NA	TGCAGTGCCTTTAGAGAGAACACTGAAGCTTTCTTT	CSAFRENTEAFF
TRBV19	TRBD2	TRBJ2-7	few	TGTGCCAGTAGTATTGGGGTAGCGGGGGGCGACGAGCAGTACTTC	CASSIGVAGGDEQYF
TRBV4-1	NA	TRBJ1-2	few	TGCGCCAGCAGCCAATTGCGAAGGGCCAGAGGGAGGACTAACTATGGCTACACCTTC	CASSQLRRARGRTNYGYTF
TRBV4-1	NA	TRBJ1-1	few	TGCGCCAGCAGCCAAGAGTCCTCGAACACTGAAGCTTTCTTT	CASSQESSNTEAFF
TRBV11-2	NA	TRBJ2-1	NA	TGTGCCAGCAGCTTAGTATTCCCCCTGCTAGCAGGCAATGAGCAGTTCTTC	CASSLVFPLLAGNEQFF
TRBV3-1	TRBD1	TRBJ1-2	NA	TGTGCCAGTACCACCCGGGACAGGGCATCTGGCTACACCTTC	CASTTRDRASGYTF
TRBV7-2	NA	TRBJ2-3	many	TGTGCCAGCAGCTTAGGCCAAATTCGGGGTACGCAGTATTTT	CASSLGQIRGTQYF
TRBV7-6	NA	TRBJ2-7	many	TGTGCCAGCAGTCTCGTAGTGGGCTCGGCCTACGAGCAGTACTTC	CASSLVVGSAYEQYF
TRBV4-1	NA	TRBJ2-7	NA	TGCGCCAGCAGCCATGGACAGTCCTACGAGCAGTACTTC	CASSHGQSYEQYF
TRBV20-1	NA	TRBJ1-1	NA	TGCAGTGCTAGTCGGGTGGAGACGGGGGGCACTGAAGCTTTCTTT	CSASRVETGGTEAFF
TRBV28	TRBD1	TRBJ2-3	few	TGTGCCAGCCGGGCGGCAGGGGGTGTCGATACGCAGTATTTT	CASRAAGGVDTQYF
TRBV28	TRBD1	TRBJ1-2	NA	TGTGCCAGCAGTACGACAGGGGTAGGAGGCTACACCTTC	CASSTTGVGGYTF
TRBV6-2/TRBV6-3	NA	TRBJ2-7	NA	TGTGCCAGCAGGAAAGACCCAAGCTCCTACGAGCAGTACTTC	CASRKDPSSYEQYF
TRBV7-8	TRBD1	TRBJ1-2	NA	TGTGCCAGCAGCACCGGACAGGGGCCTAACTATGGCTACACCTTC	CASSTGQGPNYGYTF
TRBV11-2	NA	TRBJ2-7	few	TGTGCCAGCAGCCCCGAACCGTTAGCCGCCTACGAGCAGTACTTC	CASSPEPLAAYEQYF
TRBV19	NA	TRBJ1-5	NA	TGTGCCAGTAGCACCGTCCTGCAAGGGCCCCAGCATTTT	CASSTVLQGPQHF
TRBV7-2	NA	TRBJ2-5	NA	TGTGCCAGCAGCTTTTCGGGGTGGGGGGCGCCGGAGACCCAGTACTTC	CASSFSGWGAPETQYF
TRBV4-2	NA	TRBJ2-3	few	TGTGCCAGCAGCGTCCGGGGTGCTAGCACAGATACGCAGTATTTT	CASSVRGASTDTQYF
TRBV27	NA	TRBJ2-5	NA	TGTGCCAGCAGTGAAACCCGAGGGACTCAAGAGACCCAGTACTTC	CASSETRGTQETQYF
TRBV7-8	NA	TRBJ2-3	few	TGTGCCAGCAGCCCTAACCCAGGGATGGTTGTAGATACGCAGTATTTT	CASSPNPGMVVDTQYF
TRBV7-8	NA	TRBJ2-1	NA	TGTGCCAGCAGCCCCGAGTGGGCGACTACCCCTCCTGAGCAGTTCTTC	CASSPEWATTPPEQFF
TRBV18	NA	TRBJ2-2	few	TGTGCCAGCTCACCACGGGGTAGCGGTTCCACCGGGGAGCTGTTTTTT	CASSPRGSGSTGELFF
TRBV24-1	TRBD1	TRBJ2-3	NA	TGTGCCACCAGTGACCCGGGACAGGGCACAGATACGCAGTATTTT	CATSDPGQGTDTQYF
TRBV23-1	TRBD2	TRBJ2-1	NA	TGCGCCAGCAGTCGATGGGCCCCGGGGGGTTCAGGGACTCAGCAGTTCTTC	CASSRWAPGGSGTQQFF
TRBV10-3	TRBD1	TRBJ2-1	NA	TGTGCCACCAGGAGGGGAACGGGACAGGGGTCGAAGCAGTTCTTC	CATRRGTGQGSKQFF
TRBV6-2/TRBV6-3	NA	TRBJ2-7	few	TGTGCCAGCACCGACACTCCCCTCCGGGCCTACGAGCAGTACTTC	CASTDTPLRAYEQYF
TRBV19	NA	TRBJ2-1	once	TGTGCCAGCATAGGGTCCGACCGTAACAATGAGCAGTTCTTC	CASIGSDRNNEQFF
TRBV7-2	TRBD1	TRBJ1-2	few	TGTGCCAGCAGCTTAGGGTCAGGGGGTGGCTACACCTTC	CASSLGSGGGYTF
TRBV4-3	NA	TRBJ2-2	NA	TGCGCCAGCAGCCACACAGGGTCGACCGGGGAGCTGTTTTTT	CASSHTGSTGELFF
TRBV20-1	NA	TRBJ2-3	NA	TGCAGTGCTATGGGACGGTCTCCCCCAGATACGCAGTATTTT	CSAMGRSPPDTQYF
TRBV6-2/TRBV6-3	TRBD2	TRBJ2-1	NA	TGTGCCAGCAGTTACTCCCGCGGGAGTGGTCCCCATGAGCAGTTCTTC	CASSYSRGSGPHEQFF
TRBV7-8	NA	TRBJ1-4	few	TGTGCCAGCAGCTTAGAGTCGGGATGGACAGCACGTGGGAAACTGTTTTTT	CASSLESGWTARGKLFF
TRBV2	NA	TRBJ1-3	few	TGTGCCAGCAGTAGGGAATCAGCAGGAAACACCATATATTTT	CASSRESAGNTIYF
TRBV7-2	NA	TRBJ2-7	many	TGTGCCAGCAGCTTAGCGCTGGACTACGAGCAGTACTTC	CASSLALDYEQYF
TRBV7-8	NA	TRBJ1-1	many	TGTGCCAGCAGCCCGGACCTGGTCGGGGAAGCTTTCTTT	CASSPDLVGEAFF
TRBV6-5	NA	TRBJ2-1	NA	TGTGCCAGTCAAGGGAACAATGAGCAGTTCTTC	CASQGNNEQFF
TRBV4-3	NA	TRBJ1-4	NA	TGCGCCAGCAGCTCACGGACGGTTTATAATGAAAAACTGTTTTTT	CASSSRTVYNEKLFF
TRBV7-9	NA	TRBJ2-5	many	TGTGCCAGCAGCTTTACCTCGGAGACCCAGTACTTC	CASSFTSETQYF
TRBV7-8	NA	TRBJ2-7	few	TGTGCCAGCAGCACGAGGACTACTACCTACGAGCAGTACTTC	CASSTRTTTYEQYF
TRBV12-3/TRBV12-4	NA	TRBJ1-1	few	TGTGCCAGCAGCCTAACAGAGGGTGAAGCTTTCTTT	CASSLTEGEAFF
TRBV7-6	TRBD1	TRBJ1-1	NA	TGTGCCAGCAGCCAGGGGGTCTCTGAAGCTTTCTTT	CASSQGVSEAFF
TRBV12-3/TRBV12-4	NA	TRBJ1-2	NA	TGTGCCAGCAGTTTATACGAGAATGGCTACACCTTC	CASSLYENGYTF
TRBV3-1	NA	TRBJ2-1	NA	TGTGCCAGCAGCCGAGTAGACAGCTACAATGAGCAGTTCTTC	CASSRVDSYNEQFF
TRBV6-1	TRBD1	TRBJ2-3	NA	TGTGCCAGCAGGGACAGGGGGCGTACAGATACGCAGTATTTT	CASRDRGRTDTQYF
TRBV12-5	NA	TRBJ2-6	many	TGTGCTAGTGGCCCCGGGGGAAGCGCTGGGGCCAACGTCCTGACTTTC	CASGPGGSAGANVLTF
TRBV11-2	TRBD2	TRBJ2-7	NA	TGTGCCAGCAGCCCGTTACGAGGGACTAGCGGGTCCTACGAGCAGTACTTC	CASSPLRGTSGSYEQYF
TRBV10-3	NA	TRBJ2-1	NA	TGTGCCATCAGTGAGTCGAAGGGGGCGGGGGCGCGGGAGCAGTTCTTC	CAISESKGAGAREQFF
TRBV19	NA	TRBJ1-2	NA	TGTGCCAGTAGTATAGGCAATCAGGGTGGTGAAGATGGCTACACCTTC	CASSIGNQGGEDGYTF
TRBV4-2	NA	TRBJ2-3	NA	TGTGCCAGCAGCCAAGCTTCAGATACGCAGTATTTT	CASSQASDTQYF
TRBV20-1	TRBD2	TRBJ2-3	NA	TGCAGTGCCTTGACTAGCGGGTTCACAGATACGCAGTATTTT	CSALTSGFTDTQYF
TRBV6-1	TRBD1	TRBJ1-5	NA	TGTGCCAGCAGTGCCGCAGGGGGTCTGGAGCCCCAGCATTTT	CASSAAGGLEPQHF
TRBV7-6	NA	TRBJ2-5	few	TGTGCCAGCAGCGCGCGGACAGCTCAAGAGACCCAGTACTTC	CASSARTAQETQYF
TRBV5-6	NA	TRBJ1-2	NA	TGTGCCAGCAGCCTTACAGGGACAAGCGGCTACACCTTC	CASSLTGTSGYTF
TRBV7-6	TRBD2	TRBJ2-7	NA	TGTGCCAGCAGCTTCAGGGCGGGGGACTACGAGCAGTACTTC	CASSFRAGDYEQYF
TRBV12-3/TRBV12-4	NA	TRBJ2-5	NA	TGTGCCAGCAGTTTATCAGGGTCCCAAGAGACCCAGTACTTC	CASSLSGSQETQYF
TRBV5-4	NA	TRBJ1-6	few	TGTGCCAGCAGCTTGGCGGGAGCCCCCTTTACCCTCCACTTT	CASSLAGAPFTLHF
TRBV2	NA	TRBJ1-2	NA	TGTGCCAGCAGTGAAGATAGGGGTTACTATGGCTACACCTTC	CASSEDRGYYGYTF
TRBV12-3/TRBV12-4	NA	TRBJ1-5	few	TGTGCCAGCAGCCCCCAGGGAATCGGCAATCAGCCCCAGCATTTT	CASSPQGIGNQPQHF